This T cell receptor beta chain emerged from a study of T cell responses to AZD1222 COVID-19 vaccine. With regard to this clone: Its antigen remains unknown.

Method: immunoSEQ multiplex PCR; TCRdb's copy keeps in-frame clones and lacks some. In the table there are about 110,000 clones, around nine tenths of which are singletons. General study results and limits: Two AZD1222 administrations were followed by greater Spike-specific TCR breadth and depth.

The CDR3 is 19 residues long. Trimming at V came to 6 bases and at J to 5 bases, leaving 23 bases not matched to a gene. The source material was peripheral blood, sampled on day 0 of MenACWY control vaccination. J is TRBJ2-7 and V is TRBV6-7; 9 bases align to TRBD1. TRBV6-7 qualifies as an ORF whose function is uncertain. The sequence derives from an adult in good health. CDR3 nucleotides: TGTGCCAGCAGCTCCGCAAAAAACATCACCCGGGACAGGGTGGACGAGCAGTACTTC. It specifies CASSSAKNITRDRVDEQYF.